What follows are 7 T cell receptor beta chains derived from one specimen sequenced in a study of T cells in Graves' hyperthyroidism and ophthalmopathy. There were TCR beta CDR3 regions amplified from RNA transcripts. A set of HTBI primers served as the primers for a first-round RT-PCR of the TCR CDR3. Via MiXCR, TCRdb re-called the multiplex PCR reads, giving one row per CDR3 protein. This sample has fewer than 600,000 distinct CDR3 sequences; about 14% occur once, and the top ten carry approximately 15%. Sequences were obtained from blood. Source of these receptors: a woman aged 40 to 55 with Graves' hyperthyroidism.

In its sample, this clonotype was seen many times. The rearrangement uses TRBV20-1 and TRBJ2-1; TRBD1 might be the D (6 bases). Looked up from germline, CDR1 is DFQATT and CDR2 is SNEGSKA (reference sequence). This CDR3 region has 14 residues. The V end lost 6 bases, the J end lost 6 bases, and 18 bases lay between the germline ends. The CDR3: CSANTGMVSNEQFF. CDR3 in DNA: TGCAGTGCAAATACAGGGATGGTGAGCAATGAGCAGTTCTTC.

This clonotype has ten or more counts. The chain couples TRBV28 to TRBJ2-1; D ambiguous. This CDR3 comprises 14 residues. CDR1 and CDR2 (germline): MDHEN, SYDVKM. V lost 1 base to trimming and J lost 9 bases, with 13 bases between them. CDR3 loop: CASSLFGVRSEQFF. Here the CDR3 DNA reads TGTGCCAGCAGTTTATTTGGCGTTCGGAGTGAGCAGTTCTTC.

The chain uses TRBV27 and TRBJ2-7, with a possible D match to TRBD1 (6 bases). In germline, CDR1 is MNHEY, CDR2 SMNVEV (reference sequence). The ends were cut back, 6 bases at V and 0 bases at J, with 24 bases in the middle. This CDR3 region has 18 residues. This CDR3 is CASSQGQGAAESSYEQYF. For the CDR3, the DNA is TGTGCCAGCAGCCAGGGGCAGGGCGCGGCGGAGAGCTCCTACGAGCAGTACTTC.

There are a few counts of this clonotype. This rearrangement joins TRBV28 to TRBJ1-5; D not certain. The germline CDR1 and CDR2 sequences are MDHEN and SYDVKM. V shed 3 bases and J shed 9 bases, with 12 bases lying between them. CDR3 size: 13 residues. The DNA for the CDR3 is TGTGCCAGCAGTTTGCCGGGGTTGACGCCCCAGCATTTT. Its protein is CASSLPGLTPQHF.

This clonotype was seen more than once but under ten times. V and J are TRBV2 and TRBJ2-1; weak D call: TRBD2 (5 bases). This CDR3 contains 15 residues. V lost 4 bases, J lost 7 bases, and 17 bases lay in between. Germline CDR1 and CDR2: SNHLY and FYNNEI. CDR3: CASSGSRTYGNEQFF. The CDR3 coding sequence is TGTGCCAGCAGTGGCAGCAGGACTTACGGTAATGAGCAGTTCTTC.

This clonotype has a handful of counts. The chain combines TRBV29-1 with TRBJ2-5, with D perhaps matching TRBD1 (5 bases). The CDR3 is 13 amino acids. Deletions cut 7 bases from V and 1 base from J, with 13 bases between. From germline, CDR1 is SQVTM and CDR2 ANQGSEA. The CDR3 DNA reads TGCAGCGCGGATGTGGGGCTCCAAGAGACCCAGTACTTC. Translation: CSADVGLQETQYF.

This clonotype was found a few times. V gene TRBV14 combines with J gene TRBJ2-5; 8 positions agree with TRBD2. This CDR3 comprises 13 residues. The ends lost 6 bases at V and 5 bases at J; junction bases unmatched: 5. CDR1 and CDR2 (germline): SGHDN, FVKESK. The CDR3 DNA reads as TGTGCCAGCAGAAATAGCGGGGAGGAGACCCAGTACTTC. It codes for CASRNSGEETQYF.